These T cell receptor beta chains were read from a single sample in a study of T cell repertoires in cytomegalovirus infection. Their cognate antigens are unknown. TCRdb re-called the reads through MiXCR, storing one row per CDR3 protein. The sample shows about 310,000 distinct CDR3 sequences, roughly 25% of them seen only once. Sequencing was performed on cultured PBMCs, taken from culture after CMV antigen stimulation. These receptors were obtained from a human donor in good health (CMV status not recorded). Some clones in this sample may be carry-over from other donors' samples. The CDR3 runs from the conserved cysteine through the conserved F or W. A D gene is named only where the DNA matches it firmly. Only some rows state a clone size, as once, few, many or a class for expanded clones.

J | V | D | size | CDR3 | DNA
TRBJ2-1 | TRBV4-1 | . | . | CASSHSGSYNEQFF | TGCGCCAGCAGCCACAGTGGCTCCTACAATGAGCAGTTCTTC
TRBJ1-2 | TRBV12-5 | . | . | CASGLVVSGGYTF | TGTGCTAGTGGTTTGGTAGTCTCCGGGGGCTACACCTTC
TRBJ2-5 | TRBV6-6 | TRBD2 | few | CASSSSGTSGRETQYF | TGTGCCAGCAGTTCCTCCGGGACTAGCGGGAGAGAGACCCAGTACTTC
TRBJ2-2 | TRBV28 | . | few | CATTWGKATTGELFF | TGTGCCACCACCTGGGGAAAAGCCACCACCGGGGAGCTGTTTTTT
TRBJ1-2 | TRBV6-1 | . | . | CASSEGQDYYGYTF | TGTGCCAGCAGTGAAGGACAAGACTACTATGGCTACACCTTC
TRBJ2-1 | TRBV20-1 | TRBD1 | . | CSAQRQGPYNEQFF | TGCAGTGCACAGAGACAGGGTCCATACAATGAGCAGTTCTTC
TRBJ2-1 | TRBV11-2 | TRBD2 | . | CASRLAGLYEQFF | TGTGCCAGCAGACTAGCGGGACTCTATGAGCAGTTCTTC
TRBJ2-7 | TRBV11-2 | TRBD2 | few | CASSLKTSGSTQYF | TGTGCCAGCAGCTTAAAGACTAGCGGGAGTACTCAGTACTTC
TRBJ2-3 | TRBV7-2 | . | many | CASSSQGGRTDTQYF | TGTGCCAGCAGCTCCCAGGGGGGGCGCACAGATACGCAGTATTTT
TRBJ2-5 | TRBV20-1 | TRBD2 | . | CSARGLAGGSETQYF | TGCAGTGCTAGGGGACTAGCGGGAGGATCTGAGACCCAGTACTTC
TRBJ2-6 | TRBV5-4 | TRBD2 | . | CASSFGGSPFSGANVLTF | TGTGCCAGCAGCTTCGGGGGGTCTCCATTCTCTGGGGCCAACGTCCTGACTTTC
TRBJ1-2 | TRBV29-1 | TRBD1 | few | CSATGDLANYGYTF | TGCAGCGCAACAGGGGACCTGGCTAACTATGGCTACACCTTC
TRBJ2-3 | TRBV11-3 | . | . | CASSFTWDSGGDTQYF | TGTGCCAGCAGCTTTACGTGGGACAGCGGAGGGGATACGCAGTATTTT
TRBJ1-2 | TRBV19 | TRBD1 | . | CASNPTGTGAYGYTF | TGTGCCAGTAACCCCACCGGGACAGGGGCCTATGGCTACACCTTC
TRBJ2-2 | TRBV7-2 | . | . | CASPLGGGELFF | TGTGCCAGCCCCCTCGGGGGCGGGGAGCTGTTTTTT
TRBJ2-7 | TRBV5-6 | . | . | CASREAGGAGEQHF | TGTGCCAGCCGCGAAGCAGGGGGGGCCGGCGAGCAGCACTTC
TRBJ1-1 | TRBV11-3 | TRBD1 | . | CASSLEGRGQRVNTEAFF | TGTGCCAGCAGCTTAGAAGGCAGGGGGCAGAGGGTGAACACTGAAGCTTTCTTT
TRBJ2-4 | TRBV5-1 | . | . | CASSLAPGAKNIQYF | TGCGCCAGCAGCTTGGCTCCGGGAGCCAAAAACATTCAGTACTTC
TRBJ2-1 | TRBV29-1 | . | . | CSASGTTYNEQFF | TGCAGCGCATCCGGGACAACCTACAATGAGCAGTTCTTC
TRBJ2-2 | TRBV7-3 | . | few | CASSSPNGGLTGELFF | TGTGCCAGCAGCTCGCCAAACGGTGGACTCACCGGGGAGCTGTTTTTT
TRBJ1-6 | TRBV25-1 | . | few | CASSEFHMNNSPLHF | TGTGCCAGCAGTGAATTTCACATGAATAATTCACCCCTCCACTTT
TRBJ1-5 | TRBV19 | . | . | CASSTQDNQPQHF | TGTGCCAGTAGTACACAAGACAATCAGCCCCAGCATTTT
TRBJ1-1 | TRBV11-2 | TRBD1 | . | CASSQHRDRNTEAFF | TGTGCCAGCAGCCAGCACCGGGACAGGAACACTGAAGCTTTCTTT
TRBJ2-4 | TRBV7-2 | . | many | CASSRDQRPQYF | TGTGCCAGCAGCCGCGACCAGCGGCCTCAGTACTTC
TRBJ2-3 | TRBV7-9 | . | many | CASSIGQTLRKRDTQYF | TGTGCCAGCAGCATAGGACAGACCCTACGGAAAAGAGATACGCAGTATTTT
TRBJ2-3 | TRBV12-3/TRBV12-4 | TRBD2 | many | CASRPSGSVTDTQYF | TGTGCCAGCAGGCCTAGCGGGAGCGTCACAGATACGCAGTATTTT
TRBJ1-1 | TRBV7-2 | . | . | CASSLHMDTEAFF | TGTGCCAGCAGCCTCCACATGGACACTGAAGCTTTCTTT
TRBJ2-1 | TRBV6-5 | TRBD2 | many | CASSSQREGYNEQFF | TGTGCCAGCAGTTCACAGCGGGAGGGCTACAATGAGCAGTTCTTC
TRBJ2-1 | TRBV6-2/TRBV6-3 | TRBD2 | . | CASSLGPRLAASYNEQFF | TGTGCCAGCAGTTTAGGCCCCCGACTAGCGGCCTCCTACAATGAGCAGTTCTTC
TRBJ2-2 | TRBV6-6 | . | . | CASSSTGITGELFF | TGTGCCAGCAGTTCGACGGGGATCACCGGGGAGCTGTTTTTT
TRBJ2-5 | TRBV5-1 | . | . | CASSLAPGSKETQYF | TGCGCCAGCAGCTTGGCGCCGGGATCAAAAGAGACCCAGTACTTC
TRBJ2-2 | TRBV20-1 | TRBD2 | few | CSATRAGGWGGELFF | TGCAGTGCTACGCGAGCGGGAGGGTGGGGCGGGGAGCTGTTTTTT
TRBJ2-5 | TRBV28 | . | few | CASSLGGSETQYF | TGTGCCAGCAGTTTGGGGGGTTCGGAGACCCAGTACTTC
TRBJ2-2 | TRBV4-1 | . | . | CASSPWGGLTGELFF | TGCGCCAGCAGCCCCTGGGGCGGTCTCACCGGGGAGCTGTTTTTT
TRBJ2-3 | TRBV4-1 | . | few | CASSQRTPSTDTQYF | TGCGCCAGCAGCCAAAGAACCCCTAGCACAGATACGCAGTATTTT
TRBJ2-1 | TRBV7-9 | TRBD2 | many | CASSPPSGASGRAYYNEQFF | TGTGCCAGCAGCCCCCCAAGCGGTGCTAGCGGGAGGGCCTATTACAATGAGCAGTTCTTC
TRBJ2-5 | TRBV6-6 | . | few | CASRSWTDQETQYF | TGTGCCAGCAGATCTTGGACAGACCAAGAGACCCAGTACTTC